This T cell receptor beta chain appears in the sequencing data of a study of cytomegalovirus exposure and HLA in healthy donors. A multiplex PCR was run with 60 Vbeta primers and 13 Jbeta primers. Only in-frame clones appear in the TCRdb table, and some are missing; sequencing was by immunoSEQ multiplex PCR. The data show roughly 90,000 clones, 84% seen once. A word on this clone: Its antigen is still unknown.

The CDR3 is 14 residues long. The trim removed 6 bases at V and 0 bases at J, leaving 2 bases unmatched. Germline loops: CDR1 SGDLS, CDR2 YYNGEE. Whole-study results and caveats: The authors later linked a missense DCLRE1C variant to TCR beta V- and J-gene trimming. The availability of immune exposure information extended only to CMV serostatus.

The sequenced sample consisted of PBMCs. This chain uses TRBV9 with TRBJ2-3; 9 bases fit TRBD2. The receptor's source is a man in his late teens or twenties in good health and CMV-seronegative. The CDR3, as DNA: TGTGCCAGCAACGCGGGAGGGAGCACAGATACGCAGTATTTT. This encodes CASNAGGSTDTQYF. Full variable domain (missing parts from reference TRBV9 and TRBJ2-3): DSGVTQTPKHLITATGQRVTLRCSPRSGDLSVYWYQQSLDQGLQFLIQYYNGEERAKGNILERFSAQQFPDLHSELNLSSLELGDSALYFCASNAGGSTDTQYFGPGTRLTVL.